This TCR beta chain was profiled in a study of T cell repertoires in cytomegalovirus infection. Study-wide context: Matching HLA type, along with CMV infection, was indicated by public TCR beta signatures.

A single record per CDR3 protein comes from TCRdb applying MiXCR to the reads. This sample carries a few hundred thousand distinct CDR3 sequences, about a sixth of them seen once, and the ten largest clones take around 9.3%. The study's findings and limits: Carriers of CMV and the relevant HLA type were discriminated by public TCR beta frequency. HLA-C-restricted CMV clonotypes gave the most frequent clonotype in two of eight donors.

This clonotype was observed a handful of times. The target antigen is unknown. Deletions cut 3 bases from V and 5 bases from J, with 9 bases between. From germline, CDR1 is SGHTA and CDR2 FQGNSA. CDR3 length equals 13 residues. This clonotype was obtained from a human donor in good health (CMV status not recorded). Some clones in this sample may be carry-over from other donors' samples. The J gene is TRBJ2-3, the V gene TRBV7-2; D remains unclear. Sequencing used PBMCs. The CDR3 DNA follows: TGTGCCAGCAGCTTCTCGGTAGAAGATACGCAGTATTTT. It is translated as CASSFSVEDTQYF.